This TCR beta chain was found in a study of T cell responses to AZD1222 COVID-19 vaccine. Study-wide findings and caveats: A rise in Spike-specific TCR breadth and depth followed two AZD1222 doses. Without day 14 samples, only post-peak T cell repertoires were studied.

CDR3 length: 14 amino acids. V lost 5 bases, J lost 0 bases, and 7 bases lay in between. Germline V gene sequence: CDR1 SEHNR, CDR2 FQNEAQ (reference sequence). Measured with immunoSEQ multiplex PCR; TCRdb has only the in-frame clones, and not every one. The sample includes some 130,000 clones, around 87% seen only once; the top ten take approximately 1.4%. Remarks on this clone: Its target is not known.

The input for sequencing was peripheral blood, taken on day 0 of AZD1222 vaccination. V and J are TRBV7-9 and TRBJ1-4; the D is unclear. The clonotype was recovered from an adult in good health. The CDR3 bases are TGTGCCAGCAGCCCCTTTGCAACTAATGAAAAACTGTTTTTT. This codes for CASSPFATNEKLFF. The whole variable domain, remainder taken from reference TRBV7-9 and TRBJ1-4, is DTGVSQNPRHKITKRGQNVTFRCDPISEHNRLYWYRQTLGQGPEFLTYFQNEAQLEKSRLLSDRFSAERPKGSFSTLEIQRTEQGDSAMYLCASSPFATNEKLFFGSGTQLSVL.